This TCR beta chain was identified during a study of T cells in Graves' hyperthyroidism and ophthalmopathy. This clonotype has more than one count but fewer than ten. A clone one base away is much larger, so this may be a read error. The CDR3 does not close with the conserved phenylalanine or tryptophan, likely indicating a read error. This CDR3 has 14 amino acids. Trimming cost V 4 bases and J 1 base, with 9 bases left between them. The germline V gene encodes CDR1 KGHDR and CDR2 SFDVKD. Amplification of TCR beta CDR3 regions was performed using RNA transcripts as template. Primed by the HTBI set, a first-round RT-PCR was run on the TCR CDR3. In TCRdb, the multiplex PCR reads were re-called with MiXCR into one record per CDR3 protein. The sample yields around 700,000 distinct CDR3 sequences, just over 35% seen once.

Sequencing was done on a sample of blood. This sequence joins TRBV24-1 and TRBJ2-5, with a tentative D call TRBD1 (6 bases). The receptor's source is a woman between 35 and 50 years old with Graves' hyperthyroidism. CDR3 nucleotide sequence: TGTGCCACCAGTGACTCCAGGGGCCAAGAGACCCAGTACCTC. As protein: CATSDSRGQETQYL.